A single sample is the source of the 27 T cell receptor beta chains below, sequenced in a study of human thymus T cells. Thymus tissue was removed during corrective cardiac surgery. Profiling relied on immunoSEQ multiplex PCR, and the TCRdb table lists in-frame clones only, not all of them. This table has about 78,000 clones, nearly 98% appearing once. The sequenced sample consisted of thymus tissue. The receptors were gathered from a boy in the first two years of life with a congenital heart defect but otherwise immunologically healthy.

This rearrangement joins TRBV27 to TRBJ2-1, with TRBD1 matching over 8 bases. CDR1 and CDR2 from the germline V gene are MNHEY and SMNVEV (reference sequence). The CDR3 is 17 residues long. The trim removed 2 bases at V and 0 bases at J, leaving 6 bases unmatched. The CDR3 loop is CASSLRDRFSSYNEQFF. The CDR3 nucleotides read TGTGCCAGCAGTTTAAGGGACAGGTTTAGCTCCTACAATGAGCAGTTCTTC.

The V and J genes are TRBV7-9 and TRBJ1-2; 10 positions match TRBD1. This CDR3 is 17 amino acids long. Per germline, CDR1 SEHNR and CDR2 FQNEAQ (reference sequence). J lost 3 bases, V lost 5 bases, and 12 bases had no gene match. CDR3 sequence: CASSPTPGQGSDYGYTF. Written as DNA, the CDR3 is TGTGCCAGCAGCCCTACCCCGGGACAGGGGTCTGACTATGGCTACACCTTC. The variable domain in full, with the rest retrieved from reference TRBV7-9 and TRBJ1-2, is DTGVSQNPRHKITKRGQNVTFRCDPISEHNRLYWYRQTLGQGPEFLTYFQNEAQLEKSRLLSDRFSAERPKGSFSTLEIQRTEQGDSAMYLCASSPTPGQGSDYGYTFGSGTRLTVV.

The gene calls are TRBV7-9 and TRBJ2-3; tentatively, D is TRBD2 (6 bases). The CDR3 is made up of 13 amino acids. The V gene's germline CDR1 is SEHNR and CDR2 FQNEAQ (reference sequence). Trimming cost V 10 bases and J 0 bases, with 11 bases left between them. The CDR3 DNA reads as TGTGCCATCGTAGCGGATAGCACAGATACGCAGTATTTT. As protein: CAIVADSTDTQYF.

This rearrangement joins TRBV7-9 to TRBJ1-6; no clear D. V was trimmed by 3 bases and J by 8 bases, leaving 14 bases between them. Germline V lookup: CDR1 SEHNR, CDR2 FQNEAQ (reference sequence). The CDR3 spans 15 residues. The CDR3 DNA reads as TGTGCCAGCAGCTTCGGGTCGGGCGCCTATTCACCCCTCCACTTT. Translating gives CASSFGSGAYSPLHF.

The rearrangement joins TRBV13 to TRBJ1-1; TRBD1 aligns across 8 bases. Germline V gene sequence: CDR1 PRHDT, CDR2 FYEKMQ (reference sequence). J was trimmed by 6 bases and V by 1 base; bases with no gene match: 4. This CDR3 contains 14 residues. The DNA for the CDR3 is TGTGCCAGCAGCTTAGCCGGACAGGGTGCTGAAGCTTTCTTT. Amino acid sequence: CASSLAGQGAEAFF.

The rearrangement links TRBV4-1 to TRBJ2-3; TRBD2 might be the D (5 bases). The CDR3 runs 15 residues. CDR1 MGHRA and CDR2 YSYEKL come from the germline V gene. Trimming left V 1 base short and J 0 bases short, with 8 bases between. This chain's CDR3 is CASSQVERSTDTQYF. The DNA of the CDR3 is TGCGCCAGCAGCCAAGTTGAGCGGAGCACAGATACGCAGTATTTT.

V gene TRBV4-2 combines with J gene TRBJ1-1; TRBD1 agrees at 12 bases. CDR3 size: 18 residues. Germline V lookup: CDR1 LGHNA, CDR2 YNFKEQ. Trimming at V came to 1 base and at J to 1 base, leaving 7 bases not matched to a gene. CDR3 sequence: CASSQGGTGGEKNTEAFF. The CDR3 bases are TGTGCCAGCAGCCAAGGCGGGACAGGGGGCGAGAAGAACACTGAAGCTTTCTTT.

This chain connects TRBV5-1 to TRBJ1-1; possible D gene TRBD1, 5 bases. With 2 bases removed from V and 0 bases from J, the gap between germline ends came to 11 bases. CDR3 length: 15 residues. Germline assignment: CDR1 SGHRS and CDR2 YFSETQ. The CDR3 DNA follows: TGCGCCAGCAGCTTAGGGGAGACAGTGAACACTGAAGCTTTCTTT. Protein sequence: CASSLGETVNTEAFF. The variable domain in full, completed from reference TRBV5-1 and TRBJ1-1, reads KAGVTQTPRYLIKTRGQQVTLSCSPISGHRSVSWYQQTPGQGLQFLFEYFSETQRNKGNFPGRFSGRQFSNSRSEMNVSTLELGDSALYLCASSLGETVNTEAFFGQGTRLTVV.

The V and J genes are TRBV5-6 and TRBJ2-7; D might be TRBD1 or TRBD2, each matching 6 bases. V was trimmed by 2 bases and J by 6 bases, leaving 15 bases between them. The CDR3 extends over 14 amino acids. Looked up from germline, CDR1 is SGHDT and CDR2 is YYEEEE. The CDR3 is CASSFVRGSGEQYF. DNA of the CDR3: TGTGCCAGCAGCTTCGTCAGGGGTAGCGGCGAGCAGTACTTC.

The chain is built from TRBV19 and TRBJ1-6; the D is unclear. V was trimmed by 3 bases and J by 1 base, leaving 13 bases between them. The CDR3 has 17 residues. CDR1 LNHDA and CDR2 SQIVND come from the germline V gene (reference sequence). The CDR3 DNA is TGTGCCAGTAGTATCAATGGGATTGTGTCCTATAATTCACCCCTCCACTTT. This codes for CASSINGIVSYNSPLHF. Complete variable domain (other parts from reference TRBV19 and TRBJ1-6): DGGITQSPKYLFRKEGQNVTLSCEQNLNHDAMYWYRQDPGQGLRLIYYSQIVNDFQKGDIAEGYSVSREKKESFPLTVTSAQKNPTAFYLCASSINGIVSYNSPLHFGNGTRLTVT.

The V gene is TRBV5-8, the J gene TRBJ1-2; D is possibly TRBD1 (5 bases). Trimming removed 0 bases from V and 3 bases from J, with 12 bases in between. CDR1 and CDR2 (germline): SGHTS, YDEGEE. The CDR3 is 15 residues long. CDR3 loop: CASSLEAGLDYGYTF. CDR3 in DNA: TGTGCCAGCAGCTTGGAGGCAGGGCTAGACTATGGCTACACCTTC.

The V gene is TRBV5-1, the J gene TRBJ2-6; no firm D call. Germline CDR1 and CDR2: SGHRS and YFSETQ. The V gene lost 1 base and the J gene lost 3 bases, with 2 bases spanning the gap. The CDR3 loop spans 13 amino acids. CDR3 in amino acids: CASSLSGANVLTF. CDR3 bases: TGCGCCAGCAGCTTGAGTGGGGCCAACGTCCTGACTTTC.

The rearrangement uses TRBV5-1 and TRBJ1-1, with D unresolved. CDR1 is SGHRS and CDR2 is YFSETQ in the germline V gene. The germline V and J ends were trimmed by 4 bases and 5 bases, with 18 bases remaining between them. The CDR3 extends over 15 amino acids. This CDR3 reads CASSPSSTRGTEAFF. CDR3 in DNA: TGCGCCAGCAGCCCGTCCTCGACCCGAGGGACTGAAGCTTTCTTT.

The rearrangement links TRBV29-1 to TRBJ1-1; D gene ambiguous. In germline, CDR1 is SQVTM, CDR2 ANQGSEA. This CDR3 region has 16 residues. Trimming cost V 4 bases and J 1 base, with 19 bases left between them. The CDR3 is CSVVSVDVWSNTEAFF. The CDR3 region has the DNA TGCAGCGTTGTTTCGGTTGATGTGTGGTCGAACACTGAAGCTTTCTTT.

CDR3 sequence reads: CASALPQGTQYF. CDR3 coding DNA: TGTGCCAGCGCCCTCCCGCAGGGGACCCAGTACTTC. The V call is TRBV7-2, the J call TRBJ2-5; possible D gene TRBD1, 5 bases. V lost 8 bases to trimming and J lost 7 bases, with 14 bases between them. CDR1 SGHTA and CDR2 FQGNSA come from the germline V gene. The length of the CDR3 is 12 residues.

The chain is built from TRBV19 and TRBJ1-1; D perhaps matches TRBD1 (5 bases). The CDR3 is 18 residues long. CDR1 LNHDA and CDR2 SQIVND come from the germline V gene (reference sequence). V lost 4 bases, J lost 5 bases, and 26 bases lay in between. This chain's CDR3 is CASSTPGGTPLAGTEAFF. DNA for the CDR3: TGTGCCAGTAGTACCCCGGGGGGGACCCCACTTGCGGGGACTGAAGCTTTCTTT.

The J gene is TRBJ2-5, the V gene TRBV5-1, with D perhaps TRBD2 (5 bases). V gave up 0 bases and J gave up 1 base, with 16 bases separating them. The CDR3 spans 17 residues. The germline gives CDR1 SGHRS, CDR2 YFSETQ. This chain's CDR3 is CASSLASGRYSQETQYF. The CDR3 coding sequence is TGCGCCAGCAGCTTGGCAAGCGGCAGGTATAGCCAAGAGACCCAGTACTTC.

In this sample, this clone turned up once. J is TRBJ2-1 and V is TRBV10-2; a possible D gene is TRBD2 (6 bases). Trimming stripped 5 bases from V and 0 bases from J, with 8 bases between. Germline values: CDR1 WSHSY, CDR2 SAAADI. The CDR3 is made up of 14 amino acids. CDR3: CASSSGRSYNEQFF. The CDR3 DNA reads TGCGCCAGCAGTAGCGGGCGCTCCTACAATGAGCAGTTCTTC.

The CDR3: CASSLKGNYGYTF. CDR3 sequence (DNA): TGTGCCAGCAGTTTAAAAGGGAACTATGGCTACACCTTC. The chain uses TRBV28 and TRBJ1-2; D not certain. The V end was cut by 2 bases, the J end by 2 bases, with 6 bases between. This CDR3 has 13 residues. Germline values: CDR1 MDHEN, CDR2 SYDVKM.

The CDR3 sequence is CASSYIGSKNEQFF. The CDR3 nucleotides read TGTGCCAGCAGTTATATCGGGAGCAAGAATGAGCAGTTCTTC. The chain links TRBV27 to TRBJ2-1; the D gene is possibly TRBD2 (6 bases). CDR3 length: 14 amino acids. Germline V gives CDR1 MNHEY, CDR2 SMNVEV (reference sequence). V was shortened by 4 bases and J by 7 bases, with 14 bases between the two germline ends.

This clone has a single count. The chain employs TRBV4-3 and TRBJ2-1; 13 bases agree with TRBD2. V was clipped by 1 base and J by 1 base; unmatched bases: 13. The CDR3 covers 21 residues. Per the germline V gene, CDR1 is LGHNA and CDR2 is YSLEER. Here the CDR3 reads CASSQAETSGGITSSYNEQFF. In nucleotides, the CDR3 is TGCGCCAGCAGCCAAGCTGAGACTAGCGGGGGGATTACGTCGTCCTACAATGAGCAGTTCTTC.

The CDR3 loop reads CASSSGDTYYEQYF. As DNA, the CDR3 is TGTGCCAGCAGCTCAGGGGACACCTACTACGAGCAGTACTTC. The chain employs TRBV7-9 and TRBJ2-7, with TRBD1 as a possible D gene (6 bases). V was trimmed by 4 bases and J by 3 bases, leaving 13 bases between them. Germline CDR1 and CDR2: SEHNR and FQNEAQ (reference sequence). CDR3 size: 14 residues.

The chain joins TRBV10-2 to TRBJ2-2; no clear D gene. Germline V gene sequence: CDR1 WSHSY, CDR2 SAAADI. This CDR3 has 15 amino acids. Trimming removed 0 bases at V and 3 bases at J, with 8 bases between. CDR3 DNA sequence: TGCGCCAGCAGTGAGTCGATACAGTACACCGGGGAGCTGTTTTTT. Translation: CASSESIQYTGELFF.

The chain links TRBV20-1 to TRBJ2-1; D not certain. Germline V gene data show CDR1 as DFQATT and CDR2 as SNEGSKA (reference sequence). The length of the CDR3 is 11 residues. Trimming stripped 2 bases from V and 10 bases from J, with 9 bases between. The CDR3 spells CSARSQREQFF. CDR3 DNA: TGCAGTGCTAGATCCCAAAGGGAGCAGTTCTTC.

This chain connects TRBV5-1 to TRBJ2-3; TRBD1 aligns across 9 bases. Germline lookup yields CDR1 SGHRS and CDR2 YFSETQ. There are 18 residues in the CDR3. With V trimmed by 0 bases and J by 2 bases, 10 bases remained unmatched. CDR3 loop: CASSLVKRRDRDTDTQYF. The DNA for the CDR3 is TGCGCCAGCAGCTTGGTCAAAAGGCGGGACAGGGACACAGATACGCAGTATTTT.

The CDR3 spells CASSNDRTGNTIYF. The CDR3 region has the DNA TGTGCCAGCAGCAACGACAGGACTGGAAACACCATATATTTT. The chain is built from TRBV13 and TRBJ1-3; a possible D gene is TRBD1 (6 bases). V shed 5 bases and J shed 2 bases, with 10 bases lying between them. The CDR3 has 14 amino acids. CDR1 and CDR2 from the germline V gene are PRHDT and FYEKMQ (reference sequence).

The rearrangement uses TRBV28 and TRBJ1-4; the D gene is possibly TRBD1 (5 bases). The V and J ends lost 7 bases and 0 bases respectively, with 12 bases between them. The V gene's germline CDR1 is MDHEN and CDR2 SYDVKM. This CDR3 is 15 amino acids long. The CDR3 here is CASIANRTTNEKLFF. CDR3 in DNA: TGTGCCAGCATCGCAAACAGGACAACTAATGAAAAACTGTTTTTT.